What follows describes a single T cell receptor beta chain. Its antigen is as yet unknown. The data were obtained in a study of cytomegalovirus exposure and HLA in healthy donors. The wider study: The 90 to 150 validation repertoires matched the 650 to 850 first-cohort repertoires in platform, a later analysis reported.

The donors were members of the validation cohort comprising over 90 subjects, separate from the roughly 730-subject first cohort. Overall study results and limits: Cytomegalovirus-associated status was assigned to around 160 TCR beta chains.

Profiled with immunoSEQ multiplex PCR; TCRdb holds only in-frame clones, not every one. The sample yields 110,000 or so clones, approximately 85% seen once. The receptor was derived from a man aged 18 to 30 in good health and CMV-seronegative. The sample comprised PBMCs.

CDR3 coding DNA: TGTGCCAGCAGCTCGTACAGGGGAAGCACAGATACGCAGTATTTT. Amino acids: CASSSYRGSTDTQYF. The chain links TRBV4-2 to TRBJ2-3; TRBD1 aligns across 7 bases. This CDR3 is 15 amino acids long. V was pared by 5 bases and J by 0 bases, with 5 bases of the junction left unmatched. The germline V gene encodes CDR1 LGHNA and CDR2 YNFKEQ.